The 5 T cell receptor beta chains given below trace back to one sample, sequenced in a study of vaccination effects on CD4 cells after COVID-19. For these receptors, no antigen is known. Antigen-specific CD4+ T cells were expanded with viral peptide pools in the ViraFEST assay before sequencing. The culture ran for around 10 days before CD4+ T cells were isolated. All vaccine recipients tested negative for nucleocapsid antibodies and had never contracted SARS-CoV-2 infection. Clones were read by immunoSEQ multiplex PCR, and TCRdb kept only the in-frame ones, dropping some. The table includes 20,000 to 30,000 clones, roughly 80% detected once. The starting material was CD4+ T cells from PBMCs cultured with HCoV-NL63 spike peptides, obtained before COVID-19 vaccination. Receptors were obtained from a human donor who received a COVID-19 vaccine.

The chain couples TRBV18 to TRBJ1-5, with a weak D call TRBD1 (6 bases). Between the trimmed V and J ends, which lost 3 bases and 0 bases, there was a span of 9 bases. This CDR3 is built from 15 residues. Germline lookup yields CDR1 KGHSH and CDR2 LQKENI. DNA of the CDR3: TGTGCCAGCTCACCCGGGACAAATAGCAATCAGCCCCAGCATTTT. Translated: CASSPGTNSNQPQHF.

V usage is TRBV10-3 and J usage is TRBJ2-5, with D perhaps TRBD1 (5 bases). The CDR3 totals 13 residues. With 6 bases removed from V and 0 bases from J, the gap between germline ends came to 8 bases. Per germline, CDR1 ENHRY and CDR2 SYGVKD. In DNA form, the CDR3 reads TGTGCCATCAGGGAAGGGGACCAAGAGACCCAGTACTTC. It translates to CAIREGDQETQYF.

The chain employs TRBV27 and TRBJ2-4; TRBD2 aligns across 13 bases. This CDR3 is built from 17 residues. The V segment lost 5 bases and the J segment 1 base; nucleotides outside the gene matches: 5. Germline V CDR1 and CDR2: MNHEY, SMNVEV (reference sequence). This chain's CDR3 is CASSKGTSGIAKNIQYF. CDR3 in DNA: TGTGCCAGCAGTAAAGGGACTAGCGGGATTGCCAAAAACATTCAGTACTTC.

The chain carries TRBV7-8 and TRBJ1-5, with a tentative D call TRBD1 (6 bases). This CDR3 has 14 amino acids. Trimming removed 7 bases from V and 1 base from J, with 11 bases in between. Per the germline V gene, CDR1 is SGHVS and CDR2 is FQNEAQ. The CDR3 loop is CASTRGSSNQPQHF. CDR3 nucleotides: TGTGCCAGCACTAGGGGGTCGAGCAATCAGCCCCAGCATTTT.

The chain combines TRBV5-1 with TRBJ1-3; 9 nucleotides align to TRBD1. V was pared by 7 bases and J by 6 bases, with 2 bases of the junction left unmatched. This CDR3 is 12 amino acids long. The germline V gene encodes CDR1 SGHRS and CDR2 YFSETQ. The CDR3 DNA sequence: TGCGCCAGCGGGACAGGGACAAACACCATATATTTT. Its translation is CASGTGTNTIYF. Based on the CDR3 plus reference TRBV5-1 and TRBJ1-3, the full variable domain is KAGVTQTPRYLIKTRGQQVTLSCSPISGHRSVSWYQQTPGQGLQFLFEYFSETQRNKGNFPGRFSGRQFSNSRSEMNVSTLELGDSALYLCASGTGTNTIYFGEGSWLTVV.